One TCR beta chain is described in this entry. Germline assignment: CDR1 KGHDR and CDR2 SFDVKD. The CDR3 totals 13 residues. The germline V and J ends were trimmed by 2 bases and 4 bases, with 7 bases remaining between them. These data are taken from a study of blood T cell repertoires in COVID-19. Measured with immunoSEQ multiplex PCR; TCRdb has only the in-frame clones, and not every one. The data hold hundreds of thousands of clones, with 70% to 90% observed a single time. The sequence was collected from a middle-aged woman with acute COVID-19. V is TRBV24-1 and J is TRBJ1-1; unclear D gene. Sequenced: PBMCs or T cells enriched from blood (not recorded which). The CDR3 nucleotides read TGTGCCACCAGTGATTCCGGGTTCACTGAAGCTTTCTTT. Residues: CATSDSGFTEAFF.